The 26 T cell receptor beta chains below all came from one sample that was sequenced in a study of CD8+CD57+ T cells in acquired aplastic anemia. The use of genomic DNA as template underpinned the TCR beta VDJ and CDR3 profiling. TCRdb passed the reads through MiXCR, listing each CDR3 protein once. This sample yields approximately 380,000 distinct CDR3 sequences, of which 65% to 80% are seen a single time; approximately 4% belongs to the top ten. The sequenced sample was sorted CD4+, CD8+, or CD8+CD57+ T cells (not recorded which) from PBMCs. The receptors stem from a human donor in good health, serving as a control.

J is TRBJ2-7 and V is TRBV10-1; TRBD1 might be the D (6 bases). The CDR3 is 14 residues long. The V and J ends lost 6 bases and 4 bases respectively, with 16 bases between them. Germline CDR1 is WNHNN and CDR2 is SYGVQD (reference sequence). The CDR3 here is CASSDGQRGYEQYF. CDR3 bases: TGCGCCAGCAGCGACGGACAGCGCGGTTACGAGCAGTACTTC.

A single count supports this clonotype. The V and J genes are TRBV7-9 and TRBJ1-1; 11 bases fit TRBD1. From germline, CDR1 is SEHNR and CDR2 FQNEAQ (reference sequence). The V segment lost 1 base and the J segment 5 bases; nucleotides outside the gene matches: 3. This CDR3 has 15 amino acids. CDR3 nucleotides: TGTGCCAGCAGCTTAGGGACAGGGGGCGGAACTGAAGCTTTCTTT. This translates into CASSLGTGGGTEAFF.

The table lists this clonotype with many counts. The V call is TRBV7-2, the J call TRBJ2-7, with 9 bases matching TRBD2. This CDR3 comprises 15 residues. Germline CDR1 SGHTA, CDR2 FQGNSA. Germline trimming cut 1 base from V and 3 bases from J; bases unmatched to any gene: 4. The DNA for the CDR3 is TGTGCCAGCAGCTTAGGTAGCGGGGGTTTCTACGAGCAGTACTTC. Its translation: CASSLGSGGFYEQYF.

On this clonotype itself: A much larger clone sits a single nucleotide away, making a read error possible. This chain joins TRBV7-3 and TRBJ2-5; 7 nucleotides line up with TRBD1. CDR1 is SGHTA, CDR2 FQGTGA, per germline. This CDR3 comprises 14 residues. With 8 bases clipped from V and 2 bases from J, the junction kept 8 bases outside the gene matches. The CDR3 DNA reads TGTGCCAGCGGCCTGGGCAGGGGGCAAGAGACCCAGTACTTC. Translating it yields CASGLGRGQETQYF.

For this clonotype: At one end, the junction sequence differs from germline, possibly due to a read error. This chain links TRBV2 with TRBJ1-6; D gene ambiguous. The CDR3 is made up of 14 amino acids. CDR1 SNHLY and CDR2 FYNNEI come from the germline V gene. Here the CDR3 DNA reads TGTGCCAGCAGTGTAACAACTGCGAGTCAGCCCCACCATTTT. This encodes CASSVTTASQPHHF.

The genes are TRBV25-1 and TRBJ1-4; D unresolved. V shed 7 bases and J shed 0 bases, with 15 bases lying between them. The germline gives CDR1 MGHDK, CDR2 SYGVNS. The CDR3 extends over 16 amino acids. CDR3 nucleotide sequence: TGTGCCAGCAAAGGACGAGAAGCCTCAACTAATGAAAAACTGTTTTTT. Amino acids: CASKGREASTNEKLFF.

This chain uses TRBV20-1 with TRBJ1-2; no firm D call. Germline loops: CDR1 DFQATT, CDR2 SNEGSKA (reference sequence). The CDR3 has 14 amino acids. CDR3 amino acids: CSARPPGFTDGYTF. CDR3 DNA: TGCAGCGCCAGGCCCCCGGGCTTTACTGATGGCTACACCTTC.

As concerns this clonotype: A read error is likely, as this CDR3 ends without the conserved phenylalanine or tryptophan. The limits of the CDR3 on the DNA are not certain, so only TCRdb's listed CDR3 is given. This chain connects TRBV9 to TRBJ2-3; TRBD1, the table's D call, was not compared with the DNA. From its first to its last residue, the CDR3 has 13 amino acids. Germline V lookup: CDR1 SGDLS, CDR2 YYNGEE. The CDR3 is CASSADRANSYNV.

Turning to this clonotype: One junction end disagrees with the germline gene, perhaps due to a read error. This chain joins TRBV19 and TRBJ2-5; D is possibly TRBD1 (7 bases). CDR1 and CDR2 from the germline V gene are LNHDA and SQIVND (reference sequence). The CDR3 totals 13 residues. CDR3: CASSLRGRGTEAF. In DNA, the CDR3 is TGTGCCAGTAGTCTCAGGGGCAGGGGGACTGAAGCTTTC.

This clonotype has only one observation. The V and J genes are TRBV7-3 and TRBJ2-5, with D possibly TRBD1 on 6 matching bases. The V end was cut by 4 bases, the J end by 3 bases, with 18 bases between. In germline, CDR1 is SGHTA, CDR2 FQGTGA. The CDR3 is made up of 16 amino acids. CDR3 DNA sequence: TGTGCCAGCAGCTCCGTGGGGACACCCAGTGAAGAGACCCAGTACTTC. It codes for CASSSVGTPSEETQYF. Looking up the rest from reference TRBV7-3 and TRBJ2-5 gives the full variable domain: GAGVSQTPSNKVTEKGKYVELRCDPISGHTALYWYRQSLGQGPEFLIYFQGTGAADDSGLPNDRFFAVRPEGSVSTLKIQRTERGDSAVYLCASSSVGTPSEETQYFGPGTRLLVL.

The rearrangement joins TRBV20-1 to TRBJ1-1; the match to TRBD1 covers 7 bases. Germline trimming cut 3 bases from V and 11 bases from J; bases unmatched to any gene: 9. Germline CDR1 reads DFQATT; CDR2 reads SNEGSKA (reference sequence). The CDR3 is made up of 12 amino acids. The CDR3 coding sequence is TGCAGTGCTAGGCAGGGCTCCAGGGGGGCTTTCTTT. Translation gives CSARQGSRGAFF.

The rearrangement uses TRBV2 and TRBJ2-5; TRBD2 is a possible D gene (6 bases). The CDR3 totals 16 residues. CDR1 is SNHLY, CDR2 FYNNEI, per germline. Deletions cut 6 bases from V and 5 bases from J, with 22 bases between. CDR3 nucleotide sequence: TGTGCCAGCAGCCCGGGAAGTCAACCGGGGGTTGAGACCCAGTACTTC. It encodes CASSPGSQPGVETQYF.

The rearrangement joins TRBV7-2 to TRBJ1-2; perhaps TRBD1 as D (5 bases). Germline V CDR1 and CDR2: SGHTA, FQGNSA. V was cut by 5 bases and J by 13 bases, with 23 bases left in between. The CDR3 contains 14 residues. The CDR3 DNA is TGTGCCAGCAGCAAAGCGCTGACCGGGGCGACCTTCACCTTC. This gives the protein CASSKALTGATFTF.

V usage is TRBV7-8 and J usage is TRBJ1-5; D unclear. Germline lookup yields CDR1 SGHVS and CDR2 FQNEAQ. V was trimmed by 0 bases and J by 16 bases, leaving 22 bases between them. This CDR3 has 15 amino acids. CDR3 region: CASSLATGGDNYHHF. In nucleotides, the CDR3 is TGTGCCAGCAGCTTAGCTACGGGCGGCGACAACTATCACCATTTT.

This clonotype showed up many times. The J gene is TRBJ1-2, the V gene TRBV9, with 9 nucleotides matching TRBD1. After removal of 0 bases from V and 8 bases from J, the junction contained 5 bases not matched to a gene. The germline V gene encodes CDR1 SGDLS and CDR2 YYNGEE. The CDR3 is made up of 14 amino acids. CDR3 in amino acids: CASSVEGTGRGYTF. CDR3 coding DNA: TGTGCCAGCAGCGTAGAGGGGACAGGGAGAGGCTACACCTTC.

CDR3 DNA sequence: TGCAGTGCTCCAAGTGAGGGCGGCGGCTACACCTTC. Residues: CSAPSEGGGYTF. The genes are TRBV20-1 and TRBJ1-2; D gene unclear. The CDR3 covers 12 residues. Germline V CDR1 and CDR2: DFQATT, SNEGSKA (reference sequence). Trimming stripped 5 bases from V and 8 bases from J, with 15 bases between.

To note about this clonotype: Since a much larger clone is just one base distant, this may be a read error. The final CDR3 position lacks the conserved phenylalanine or tryptophan, pointing to a likely read error. This sequence joins TRBV12-3 or TRBV12-4 and TRBJ2-5, with TRBD1 matching 9 bases. CDR3 size: 14 residues. Trimming took 6 bases from V and 3 from J; bases not matched to a gene: 5. The CDR3 is CASSSRQGEETQYS. The DNA for the CDR3 is TGTGCCAGCAGCTCCAGACAGGGGGAAGAGACCCAGTACTCC.

A word on this clonotype: In this CDR3 the conserved last residue, phenylalanine or tryptophan, is missing, so a read error is likely. The DNA is omitted, as the CDR3 cannot be located on it reliably, and the CDR3 follows TCRdb's listing. This rearrangement joins TRBV9 to TRBJ2-7; TRBD1 was called by the table and not checked on the DNA. Germline V gene lookup returns CDR1 SGDLS and CDR2 YYNGEE. The length of the CDR3 is 13 amino acids, counting both ends. CDR3 region: CASSLDGGIGTDI.

The rearrangement links TRBV5-8 to TRBJ2-7; D gene unclear. This CDR3 is 13 amino acids long. The V end lost 2 bases, the J end lost 3 bases, and 9 bases lay between the germline ends. The germline gives CDR1 SGHTS, CDR2 YDEGEE. CDR3 nucleotide sequence: TGTGCCAGCAGCTTCGGCACCTTCTACGAGCAGTACTTC. Translation: CASSFGTFYEQYF.

V gene TRBV6-5 combines with J gene TRBJ2-7, with unresolved D. This CDR3 contains 13 residues. Germline V CDR1 and CDR2: MNHEY, SVGAGI. The V end was cut by 5 bases, the J end by 3 bases, with 11 bases between. CDR3 in amino acids: CASSRDIGYEQYF. The DNA for the CDR3 is TGTGCCAGCAGTAGAGATATCGGCTACGAGCAGTACTTC.

The chain combines TRBV30 with TRBJ1-5; D is undetermined. The CDR3 consists of 16 residues. Germline V gives CDR1 GTSNPN, CDR2 SVGIG (reference sequence). Trimming pared 1 base from V and 4 bases from J, leaving 17 bases between. The CDR3 DNA reads TGTGCCTGGAGTGCGCCCCGGGCGGGATTAAATCAGCCCCAGCATTTT. It specifies CAWSAPRAGLNQPQHF.

As for this clonotype: At one end the junction does not follow the germline gene, possibly because of a read error. The chain joins TRBV7-3 to TRBJ2-7; D is ambiguous. The CDR3 length is 11 residues. The germline V gene has CDR1 SGHTA and CDR2 FQGTGA. The CDR3 loop is CASSPSYGQYF. For the CDR3, the DNA is TGTGCCAGCAGCCCTTCCTACGGGCAGTACTTC.

In its sample, this clonotype was seen once. The J gene is TRBJ1-2, the V gene TRBV20-1, with D possibly being TRBD1 (6 bases). The V and J ends lost 4 bases and 5 bases respectively, with 17 bases between them. The CDR3 covers 14 residues. CDR1 is DFQATT and CDR2 is SNEGSKA in the germline V gene (reference sequence). The DNA of the CDR3 is TGCAGTGCTATGGAAGACAGGAACACTTATGGCTACACCTTC. Residues: CSAMEDRNTYGYTF.

The chain is built from TRBV12-3 or TRBV12-4 and TRBJ2-2; D might be TRBD1 (6 bases). The CDR3 length is 14 residues. Trimming left V 6 bases short and J 4 bases short, with 12 bases between. CDR3 coding DNA: TGTGCCAGCAGGGGCAGGGGAGTCACCGGGGAGCTGTTTTTT. It codes for CASRGRGVTGELFF.

V and J are TRBV9 and TRBJ2-5; TRBD2 agrees at 7 bases. V dropped 8 bases and J dropped 5; count of bases not matched to a gene: 18. The CDR3 is 16 amino acids. From germline, CDR1 is SGDLS and CDR2 YYNGEE. Here the CDR3 DNA reads TGTGCCAGGGGGCTCGGCGGGGGTGCTGGTGGGGAGACCCAGTACTTC. Amino acids: CARGLGGGAGGETQYF.

A remark on this clonotype: The final CDR3 position lacks the conserved phenylalanine or tryptophan, pointing to a likely read error. The DNA is left out, because the CDR3 cannot be placed on it with certainty; the CDR3 is given as TCRdb lists it. This rearrangement joins TRBV7-9 to TRBJ2-7. The CDR3 has 13 amino acids, counting both end residues. Germline V CDR1 and CDR2: SEHNR, FQNEAQ (reference sequence). This CDR3 is CASTLVTAQETQY.